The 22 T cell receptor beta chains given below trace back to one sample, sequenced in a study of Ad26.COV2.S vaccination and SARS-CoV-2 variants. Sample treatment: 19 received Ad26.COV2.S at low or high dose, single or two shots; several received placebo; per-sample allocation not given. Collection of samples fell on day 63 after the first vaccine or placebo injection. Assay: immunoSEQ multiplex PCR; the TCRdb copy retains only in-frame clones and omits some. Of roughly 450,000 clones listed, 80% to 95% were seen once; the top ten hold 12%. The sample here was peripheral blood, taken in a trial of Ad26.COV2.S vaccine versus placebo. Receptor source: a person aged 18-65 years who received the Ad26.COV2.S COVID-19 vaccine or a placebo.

CDR3 nucleotide sequence: TGTGCCAGCTCACCACTTCCCGGGACTAGCGGGAGTGGCACCGGGGAGCTGTTTTTT. This gives the protein CASSPLPGTSGSGTGELFF. This chain links TRBV18 with TRBJ2-2; 14 nucleotides line up with TRBD2. Per the germline V gene, CDR1 is KGHSH and CDR2 is LQKENI. The CDR3 consists of 19 residues. Trimming at V came to 1 base and at J to 4 bases, leaving 8 bases not matched to a gene.

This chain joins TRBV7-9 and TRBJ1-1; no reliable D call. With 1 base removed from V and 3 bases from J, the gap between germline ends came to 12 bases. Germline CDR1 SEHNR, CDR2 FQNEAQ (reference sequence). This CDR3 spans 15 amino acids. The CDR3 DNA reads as TGTGCCAGCAGCTTAGGCGGCAGAGACTACACTGAAGCTTTCTTT. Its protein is CASSLGGRDYTEAFF.

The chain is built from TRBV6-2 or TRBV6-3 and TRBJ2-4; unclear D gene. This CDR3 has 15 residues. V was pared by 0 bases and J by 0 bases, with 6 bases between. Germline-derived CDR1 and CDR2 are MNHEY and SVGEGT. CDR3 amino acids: CASSYSPLAKNIQYF. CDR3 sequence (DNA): TGTGCCAGCAGTTACTCACCGCTAGCCAAAAACATTCAGTACTTC.

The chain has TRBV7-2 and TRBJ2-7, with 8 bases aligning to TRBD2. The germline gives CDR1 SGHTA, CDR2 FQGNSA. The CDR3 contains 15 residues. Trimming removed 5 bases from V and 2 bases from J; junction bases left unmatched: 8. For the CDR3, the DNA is TGTGCCAGCAGCCCCACTCCGGGGGGGGCCTACGAGCAGTACTTC. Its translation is CASSPTPGGAYEQYF.

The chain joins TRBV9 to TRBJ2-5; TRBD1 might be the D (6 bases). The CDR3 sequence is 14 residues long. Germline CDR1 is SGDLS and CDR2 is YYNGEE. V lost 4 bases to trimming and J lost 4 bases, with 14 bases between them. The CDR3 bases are TGTGCCAGCAGCCCAGGGGATCCTATAGAGACCCAGTACTTC. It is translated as CASSPGDPIETQYF.

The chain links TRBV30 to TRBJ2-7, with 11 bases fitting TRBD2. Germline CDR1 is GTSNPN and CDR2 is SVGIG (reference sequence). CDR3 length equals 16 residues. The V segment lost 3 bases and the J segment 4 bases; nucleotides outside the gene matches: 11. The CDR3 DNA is TGTGCCTGGAGCGACCTAGGACTAGCGGGTTCTTACGAGCAGTACTTC. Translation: CAWSDLGLAGSYEQYF.

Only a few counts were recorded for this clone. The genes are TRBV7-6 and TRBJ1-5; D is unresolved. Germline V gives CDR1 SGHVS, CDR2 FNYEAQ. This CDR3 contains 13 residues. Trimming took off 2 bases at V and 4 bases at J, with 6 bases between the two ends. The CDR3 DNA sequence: TGTGCCAGCAGCTTAATCGAGAATCAGCCCCAGCATTTT. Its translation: CASSLIENQPQHF.

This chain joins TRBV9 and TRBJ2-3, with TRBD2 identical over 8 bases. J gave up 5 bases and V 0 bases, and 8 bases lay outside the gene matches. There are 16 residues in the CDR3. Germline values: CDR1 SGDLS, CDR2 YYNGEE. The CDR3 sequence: CASSVVASGLIDTQYF. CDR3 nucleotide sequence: TGTGCCAGCAGCGTAGTGGCTAGCGGGTTGATAGATACGCAGTATTTT.

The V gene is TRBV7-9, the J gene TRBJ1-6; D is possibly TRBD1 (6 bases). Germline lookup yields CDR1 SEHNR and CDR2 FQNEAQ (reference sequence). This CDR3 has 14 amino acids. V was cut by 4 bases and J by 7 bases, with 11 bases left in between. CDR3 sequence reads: CASSSGGANSPLHF. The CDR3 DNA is TGTGCCAGCAGCTCGGGGGGGGCCAATTCACCCCTCCACTTT.

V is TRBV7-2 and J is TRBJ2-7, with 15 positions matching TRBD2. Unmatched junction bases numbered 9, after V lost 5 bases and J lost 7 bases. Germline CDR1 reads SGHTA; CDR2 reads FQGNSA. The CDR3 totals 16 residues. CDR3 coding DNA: TGTGCCAGCAGCCCAGGACTAGCGGGAGGGCCTCGAGAGCAGTACTTC. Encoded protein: CASSPGLAGGPREQYF.

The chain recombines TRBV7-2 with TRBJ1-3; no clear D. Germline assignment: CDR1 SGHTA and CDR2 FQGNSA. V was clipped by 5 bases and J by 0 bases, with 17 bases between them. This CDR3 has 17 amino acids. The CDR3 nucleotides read TGTGCCAGCAGCATGAGTTTGGTACAGAGCTCTGGAAACACCATATATTTT. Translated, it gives CASSMSLVQSSGNTIYF. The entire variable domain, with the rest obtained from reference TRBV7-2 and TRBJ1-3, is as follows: GAGVSQSPSNKVTEKGKDVELRCDPISGHTALYWYRQSLGQGLEFLIYFQGNSAPDKSGLPSDRFSAERTGGSVSTLTIQRTQQEDSAVYLCASSMSLVQSSGNTIYFGEGSWLTVV.

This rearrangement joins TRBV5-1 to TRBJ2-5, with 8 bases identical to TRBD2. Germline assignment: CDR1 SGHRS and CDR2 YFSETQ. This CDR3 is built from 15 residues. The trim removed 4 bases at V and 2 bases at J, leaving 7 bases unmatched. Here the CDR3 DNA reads TGCGCCAGCAGCCGCTTCGGGGGGGTTCAAGAGACCCAGTACTTC. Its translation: CASSRFGGVQETQYF.

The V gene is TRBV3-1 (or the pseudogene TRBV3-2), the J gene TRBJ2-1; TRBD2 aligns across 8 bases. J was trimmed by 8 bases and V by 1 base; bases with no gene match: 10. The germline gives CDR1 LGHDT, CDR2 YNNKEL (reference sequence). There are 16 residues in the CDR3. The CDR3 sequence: CASSQAAGVGVDEQFF. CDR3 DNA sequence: TGTGCCAGCAGCCAAGCAGCGGGAGTAGGGGTGGATGAGCAGTTCTTC.

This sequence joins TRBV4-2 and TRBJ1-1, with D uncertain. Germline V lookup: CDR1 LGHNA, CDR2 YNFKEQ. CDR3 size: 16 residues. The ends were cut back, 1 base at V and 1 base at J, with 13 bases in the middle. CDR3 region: CASSQGRAGGNTEAFF. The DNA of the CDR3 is TGTGCCAGCAGCCAAGGAAGAGCAGGAGGGAACACTGAAGCTTTCTTT.

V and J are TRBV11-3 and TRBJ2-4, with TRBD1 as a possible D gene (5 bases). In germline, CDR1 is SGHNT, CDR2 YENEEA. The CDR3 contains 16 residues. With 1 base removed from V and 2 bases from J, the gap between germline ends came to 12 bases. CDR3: CASSLGGRATKNIQYF. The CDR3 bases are TGTGCCAGCAGCTTAGGGGGCAGGGCAACCAAAAACATTCAGTACTTC.

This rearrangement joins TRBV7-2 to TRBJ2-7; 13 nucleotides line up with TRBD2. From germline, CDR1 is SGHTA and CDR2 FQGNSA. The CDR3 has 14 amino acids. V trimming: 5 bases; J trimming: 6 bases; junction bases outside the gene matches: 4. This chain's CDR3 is CASSAGTSGIEQYF. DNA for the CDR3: TGTGCCAGCAGCGCCGGGACTAGCGGGATCGAGCAGTACTTC. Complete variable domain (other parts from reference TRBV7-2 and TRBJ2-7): GAGVSQSPSNKVTEKGKDVELRCDPISGHTALYWYRQSLGQGLEFLIYFQGNSAPDKSGLPSDRFSAERTGGSVSTLTIQRTQQEDSAVYLCASSAGTSGIEQYFGPGTRLTVT.

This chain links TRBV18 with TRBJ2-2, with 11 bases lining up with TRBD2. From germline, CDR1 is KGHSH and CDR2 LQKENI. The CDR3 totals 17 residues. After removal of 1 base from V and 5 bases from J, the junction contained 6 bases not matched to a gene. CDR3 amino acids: CASSPLAGGPRTGELFF. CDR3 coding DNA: TGTGCCAGCTCACCACTAGCGGGAGGGCCAAGAACCGGGGAGCTGTTTTTT. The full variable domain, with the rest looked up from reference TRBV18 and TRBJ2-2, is NAGVMQNPRHLVRRRGQEARLRCSPMKGHSHVYWYRQLPEEGLKFMVYLQKENIIDESGMPKERFSAEFPKEGPSILRIQQVVRGDSAAYFCASSPLAGGPRTGELFFGEGSRLTVL.

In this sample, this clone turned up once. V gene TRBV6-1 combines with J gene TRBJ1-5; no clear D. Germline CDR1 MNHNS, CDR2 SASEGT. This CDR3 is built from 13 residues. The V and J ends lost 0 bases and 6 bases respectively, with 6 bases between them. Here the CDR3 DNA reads TGTGCCAGCAGTGAAGCGCTAGCTCAGCCCCAGCATTTT. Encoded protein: CASSEALAQPQHF.

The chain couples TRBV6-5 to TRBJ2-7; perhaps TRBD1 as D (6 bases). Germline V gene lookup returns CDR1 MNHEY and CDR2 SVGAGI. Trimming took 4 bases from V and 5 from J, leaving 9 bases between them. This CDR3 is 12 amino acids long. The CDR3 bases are TGTGCCAGCAGTTTAAGGGGGAACGAGCAGTACTTC. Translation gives CASSLRGNEQYF.

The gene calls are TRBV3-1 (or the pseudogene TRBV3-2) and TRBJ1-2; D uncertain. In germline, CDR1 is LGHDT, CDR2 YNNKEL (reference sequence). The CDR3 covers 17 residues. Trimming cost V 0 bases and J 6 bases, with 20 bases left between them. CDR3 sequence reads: CASSQDTWFRAADGYTF. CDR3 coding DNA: TGTGCCAGCAGCCAAGATACCTGGTTTAGGGCCGCGGATGGCTACACCTTC.

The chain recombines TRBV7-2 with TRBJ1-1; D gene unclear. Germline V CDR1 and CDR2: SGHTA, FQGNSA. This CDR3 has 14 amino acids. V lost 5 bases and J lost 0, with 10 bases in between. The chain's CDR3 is CASSDGLMNTEAFF. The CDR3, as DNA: TGTGCCAGCAGCGACGGACTGATGAACACTGAAGCTTTCTTT.

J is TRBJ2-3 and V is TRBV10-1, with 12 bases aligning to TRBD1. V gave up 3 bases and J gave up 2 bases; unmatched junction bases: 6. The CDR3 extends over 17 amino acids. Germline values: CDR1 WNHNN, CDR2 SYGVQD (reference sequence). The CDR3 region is CASSDTGTGGYTDTQYF. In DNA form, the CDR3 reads TGCGCCAGCAGTGATACCGGGACAGGGGGCTACACAGATACGCAGTATTTT.